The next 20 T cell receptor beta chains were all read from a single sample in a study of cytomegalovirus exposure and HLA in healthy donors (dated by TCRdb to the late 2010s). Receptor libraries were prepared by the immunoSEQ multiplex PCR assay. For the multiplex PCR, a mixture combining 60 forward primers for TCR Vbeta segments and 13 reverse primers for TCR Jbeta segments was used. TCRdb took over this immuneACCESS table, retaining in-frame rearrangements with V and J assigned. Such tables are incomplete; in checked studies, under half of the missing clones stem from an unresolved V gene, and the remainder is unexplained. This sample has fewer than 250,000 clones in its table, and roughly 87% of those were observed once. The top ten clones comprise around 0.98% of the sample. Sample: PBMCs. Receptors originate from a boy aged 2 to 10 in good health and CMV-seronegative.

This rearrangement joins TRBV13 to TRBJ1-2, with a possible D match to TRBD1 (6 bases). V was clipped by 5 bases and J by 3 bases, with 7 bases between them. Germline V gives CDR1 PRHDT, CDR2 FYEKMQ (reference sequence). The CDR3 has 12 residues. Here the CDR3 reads CASSGGHYGYTF. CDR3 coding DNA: TGTGCCAGCAGCGGGGGCCACTATGGCTACACCTTC. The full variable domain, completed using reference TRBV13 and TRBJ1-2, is AAGVIQSPRHLIKEKRETATLKCYPIPRHDTVYWYQQGPGQDPQFLISFYEKMQSDKGSIPDRFSAQQFSDYHSELNMSSLELGDSALYFCASSGGHYGYTFGSGTRLTVV.

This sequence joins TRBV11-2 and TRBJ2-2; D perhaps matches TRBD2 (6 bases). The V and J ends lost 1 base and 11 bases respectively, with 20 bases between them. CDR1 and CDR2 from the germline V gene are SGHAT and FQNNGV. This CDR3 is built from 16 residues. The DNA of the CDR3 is TGTGCCAGCAGCTTAGGGGTGGGACTGGGCGGTAGAGAGCTGTTTTTT. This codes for CASSLGVGLGGRELFF.

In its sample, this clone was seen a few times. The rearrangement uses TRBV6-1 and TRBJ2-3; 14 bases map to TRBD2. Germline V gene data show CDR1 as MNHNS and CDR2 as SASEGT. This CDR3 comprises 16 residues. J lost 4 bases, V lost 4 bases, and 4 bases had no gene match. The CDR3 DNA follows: TGTGCCAGCAGTGTGGGGACTAGCGGGGGTGCAGATACGCAGTATTTT. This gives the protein CASSVGTSGGADTQYF.

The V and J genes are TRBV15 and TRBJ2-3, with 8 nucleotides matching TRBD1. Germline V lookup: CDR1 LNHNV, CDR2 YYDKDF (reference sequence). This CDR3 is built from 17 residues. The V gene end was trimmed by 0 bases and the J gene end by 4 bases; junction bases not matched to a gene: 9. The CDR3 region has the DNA TGTGCCACCAGCAGAGATCGGGGCAGGGGGCGCGCAGATACGCAGTATTTT. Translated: CATSRDRGRGRADTQYF.

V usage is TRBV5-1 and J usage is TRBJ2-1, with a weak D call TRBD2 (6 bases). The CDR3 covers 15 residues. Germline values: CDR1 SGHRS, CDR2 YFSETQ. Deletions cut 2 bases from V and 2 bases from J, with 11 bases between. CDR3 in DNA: TGCGCCAGCAGCTTTGCCGGGGGAACCTACAATGAGCAGTTCTTC. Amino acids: CASSFAGGTYNEQFF.

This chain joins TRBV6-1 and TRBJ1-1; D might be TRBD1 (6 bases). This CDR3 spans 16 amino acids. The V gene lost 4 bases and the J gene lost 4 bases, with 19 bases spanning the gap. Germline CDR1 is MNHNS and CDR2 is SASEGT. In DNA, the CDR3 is TGTGCCAGCAGTGGACGCACAGGGAGCTTGGGCACTGAAGCTTTCTTT. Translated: CASSGRTGSLGTEAFF.

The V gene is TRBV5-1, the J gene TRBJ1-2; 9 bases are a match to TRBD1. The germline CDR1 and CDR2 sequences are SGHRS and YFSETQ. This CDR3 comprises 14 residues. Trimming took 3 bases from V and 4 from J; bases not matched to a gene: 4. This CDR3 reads CASSSSGQGYGYTF. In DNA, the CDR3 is TGCGCCAGCAGCTCCTCGGGACAGGGCTATGGCTACACCTTC.

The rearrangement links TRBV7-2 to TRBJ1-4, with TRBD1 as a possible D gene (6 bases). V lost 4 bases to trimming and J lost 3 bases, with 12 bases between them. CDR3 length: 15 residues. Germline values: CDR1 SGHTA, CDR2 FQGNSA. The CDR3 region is CASSSQTGPNEKLFF. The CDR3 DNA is TGTGCCAGCAGCTCCCAGACAGGCCCTAATGAAAAACTGTTTTTT.

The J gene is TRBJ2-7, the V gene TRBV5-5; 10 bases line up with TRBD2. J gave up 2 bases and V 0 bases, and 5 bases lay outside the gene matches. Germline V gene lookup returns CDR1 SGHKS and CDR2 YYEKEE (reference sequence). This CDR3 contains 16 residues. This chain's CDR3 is CASSLALAGVTYEQYF. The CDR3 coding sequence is TGTGCCAGCAGCTTGGCCCTAGCGGGAGTTACCTACGAGCAGTACTTC.

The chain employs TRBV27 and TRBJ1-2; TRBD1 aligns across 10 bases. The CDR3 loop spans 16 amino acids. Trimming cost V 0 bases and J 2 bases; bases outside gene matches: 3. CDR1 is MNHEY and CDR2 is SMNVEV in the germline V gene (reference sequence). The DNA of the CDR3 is TGTGCCAGCAGTTTATCTGGGGGACAGGGGAACTATGGCTACACCTTC. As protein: CASSLSGGQGNYGYTF.

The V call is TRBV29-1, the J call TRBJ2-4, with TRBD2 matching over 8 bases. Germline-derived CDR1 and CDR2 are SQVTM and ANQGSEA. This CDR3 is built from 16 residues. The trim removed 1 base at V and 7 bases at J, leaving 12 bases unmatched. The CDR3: CSVEGGSGKVLNIQYF. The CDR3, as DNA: TGCAGCGTTGAAGGGGGTAGCGGGAAGGTTTTGAACATTCAGTACTTC.

CDR3 DNA: TGTGCCAGCAGTCCAATATTGCAGGGCTCCTACGAGCAGTACTTC. Residues: CASSPILQGSYEQYF. The rearrangement links TRBV27 to TRBJ2-7; possible D gene TRBD1, 5 bases. Germline CDR1 and CDR2: MNHEY and SMNVEV (reference sequence). The CDR3 is made up of 15 amino acids. The V end lost 5 bases, the J end lost 0 bases, and 14 bases lay between the germline ends.

The CDR3 reads CASSTSVGGGYTF. In nucleotides, the CDR3 is TGTGCCAGTAGTACATCGGTGGGAGGTGGCTACACCTTC. The chain carries TRBV19 and TRBJ1-2; no clear D. The V gene's germline CDR1 is LNHDA and CDR2 SQIVND (reference sequence). This CDR3 has 13 residues. The V end lost 4 bases, the J end lost 7 bases, and 13 bases lay between the germline ends. Variable domain in full (rest from reference TRBV19 and TRBJ1-2): DGGITQSPKYLFRKEGQNVTLSCEQNLNHDAMYWYRQDPGQGLRLIYYSQIVNDFQKGDIAEGYSVSREKKESFPLTVTSAQKNPTAFYLCASSTSVGGGYTFGSGTRLTVV.

The CDR3 DNA reads TGTGCCAGCAGCTTATACATCACCGGGGAGCTGTTTTTT. This translates into CASSLYITGELFF. This chain uses TRBV7-2 with TRBJ2-2; D gene uncertain. The CDR3 has 13 residues. Germline V gene sequence: CDR1 SGHTA, CDR2 FQGNSA. Trimming stripped 2 bases from V and 4 bases from J, with 5 bases between. Based on the CDR3 plus reference TRBV7-2 and TRBJ2-2, the full variable domain is GAGVSQSPSNKVTEKGKDVELRCDPISGHTALYWYRQSLGQGLEFLIYFQGNSAPDKSGLPSDRFSAERTGGSVSTLTIQRTQQEDSAVYLCASSLYITGELFFGEGSRLTVL.

The CDR3 sequence is CASSPDRGSEGYTF. Here the CDR3 DNA reads TGCGCCAGCAGCCCGGACAGGGGTTCGGAAGGCTACACCTTC. The chain carries TRBV5-1 and TRBJ1-2, with 9 bases identical to TRBD1. The CDR3 runs to 14 residues. CDR1 is SGHRS and CDR2 is YFSETQ in the germline V gene. Germline trimming cut 4 bases from V and 8 bases from J; bases unmatched to any gene: 9.

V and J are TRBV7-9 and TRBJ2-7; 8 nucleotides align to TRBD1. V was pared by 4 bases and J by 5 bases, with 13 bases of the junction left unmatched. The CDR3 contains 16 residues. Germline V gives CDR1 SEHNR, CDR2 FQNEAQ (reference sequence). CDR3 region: CASSSQGALRMNEQYF. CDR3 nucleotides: TGTGCCAGCAGCTCGCAGGGGGCTCTTCGTATGAACGAGCAGTACTTC.

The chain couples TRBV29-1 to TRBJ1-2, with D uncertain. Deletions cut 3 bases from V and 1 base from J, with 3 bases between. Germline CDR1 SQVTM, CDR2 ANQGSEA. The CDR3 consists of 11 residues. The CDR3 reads CSVDSNYGYTF. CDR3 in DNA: TGCAGCGTTGACAGTAACTATGGCTACACCTTC.

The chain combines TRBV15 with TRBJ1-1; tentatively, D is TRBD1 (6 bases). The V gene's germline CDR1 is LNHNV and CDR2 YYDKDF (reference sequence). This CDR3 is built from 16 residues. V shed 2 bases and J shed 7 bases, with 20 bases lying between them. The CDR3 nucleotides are TGTGCCACCAGCAGACCCCAATGGGGGCGACACGGTGAAGCTTTCTTT. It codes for CATSRPQWGRHGEAFF.

CDR3 protein: CASSQGGNSLYNSPLHF. The CDR3 DNA sequence: TGCGCCAGCAGCCAGGGAGGAAACAGCCTCTATAATTCACCCCTCCACTTT. The V gene is TRBV4-1, the J gene TRBJ1-6, with D uncertain. This CDR3 spans 17 amino acids. Per the germline V gene, CDR1 is MGHRA and CDR2 is YSYEKL. Trimming shortened V by 3 bases and J by 3 bases, and 15 bases separated the two germline ends.

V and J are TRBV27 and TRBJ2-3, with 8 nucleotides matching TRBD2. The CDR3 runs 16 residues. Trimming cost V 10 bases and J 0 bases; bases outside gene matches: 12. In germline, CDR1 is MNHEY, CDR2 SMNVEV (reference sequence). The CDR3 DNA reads TGTGCCACCGCCCCCTTAACTAGCGGTAGCACAGATACGCAGTATTTT. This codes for CATAPLTSGSTDTQYF.